This T cell receptor (beta chain) was sequenced in a study of identical twins (dated by TCRdb to between 2015 and 2016). Notes on the research overall: To test whether fetal clonotypes persist, the study used deep sequencing on TCR alpha and beta repertoires from monozygotic twins, unrelated adults of various ages, and cord blood. Replicate twin experiments were performed at different times using different library preparation protocols to rule out contamination.

At the junction V is shortened by 3 bases and J by 9 bases; bases outside the gene matches: 6. The CDR3 measures 14 amino acids from cysteine to phenylalanine. Just the 42-base CDR3 DNA is kept, in frame starting at base 1. Reading the germline V gene gives CDR1 SGHRS and CDR2 YFSETQ. Every donor in the study was a healthy Caucasian. Using Miltenyi CD45RO+ enrichment and human naive T-cell isolation kits, memory (CD45RO+) and naive T cells were isolated from PBMC. The library was generated by 5' RACE. Instrument used: Illumina HiSeq 2000. Template switching added a universal primer binding site, and the final cDNA carried a unique molecular identifier that allowed TCR cDNA molecules to be counted accurately. Specific primers in the conserved constant-segment region were used to synthesize first-strand cDNA for TCR alpha and beta chains. To control for contamination, each cDNA library was double barcoded with a SMART-Mk sample barcode plus Illumina barcodes. TruSeq adapter sequences and Illumina sample barcodes were added in two successive PCR steps. The TCR alpha and beta cDNA libraries were sequenced on the Illumina HiSeq platform using custom primers. Turning to the authors' computational methods: MiGEC was used to process raw reads and extract unique molecular identifiers, and MiXCR was used to find CDR3 positions. For each individual, recombination models were inferred using an EM algorithm with the repgenHMM and IGoR tools. Shared clonotype analysis was performed with the tcR package in R, normalizing sharing by the product of cloneset sizes. To study raw recombination without the effects of thymic and clonal selection, out-of-frame nonproductive sequences were analyzed. Starting from the raw public reads, TCRdb applied fastp trimming at Q25, assembled clones with MiXCR and retained in-frame beta chains. Each CDR3 protein gets just one entry, which takes the most common genes and DNA from the rows behind it. TCRdb's processing, not the authors', yielded these V and J calls. The sample table records around 200,000 distinct CDR3 sequences; approximately 9% of these occur just once. The ten top clones hold just over 5% of the sample.

This clonotype was seen at least ten times. The antigen this receptor binds is unknown. No quality values exist for individual bases; no much larger clone is one base distant. Beyond this particular receptor, the publication reports: In monozygotic twins, out-of-frame TCR alpha sharing was systematically underestimated by recombination models, although the models agreed with sharing between unrelated individuals. Because the same donors could not be followed over many years, the conclusions depended on cross-sectional statistical analysis. The excess sharing between twins in beta out-of-frame sequences was weaker because fewer shared sequences reduced the signal-to-noise ratio. Zero-insertion analyses could be partly confounded by invariant T cells such as MAIT and iNKT, although diverse VJ usage argued against such confounding for most clonotypes. Compared with coincidental sharing between unrelated individuals, an excess of low generation-probability sequences was observed among out-of-frame TCR alpha sequences shared between twins. Abundant cord blood beta clonotypes had fewer insertions, young adult naive repertoires showed a similar but weaker trend, and memory repertoires showed no such trend.

The TCR sequence derives from a woman between 18 and 29 years old in good health. Sample: memory (CD45RO+) T cells sorted from blood. What the cell subset or site label conveys for this sample: CD45RO+ enriched T cells. This chain is built from TRBV5-1 and TRBJ2-1, with TRBD2 identical over 10 junction bases. The DNA sequence is TGCGCCAGCAGCTACCGGACTAGCGGTGGTGAGCAGTTCTTC. Its translation is CASSYRTSGGEQFF.